This passage covers 25 T cell receptor beta chains from one sample sequenced in a study of cytomegalovirus exposure and HLA in healthy donors (dated by TCRdb to the late 2010s). Receptor libraries were prepared by the immunoSEQ multiplex PCR assay. The multiplex PCR relied on a mix of 60 forward primers for TCR Vbeta segments and 13 reverse primers for TCR Jbeta segments. TCRdb retrieved this table from immuneACCESS and kept in-frame rearrangements only. Not all clones are present; in checked studies, unresolved V genes account for under half, and no reason is known for the remainder. For this sample the table gives about 98,000 clones, of which roughly 70% were detected only once. 2% to 3% of the sample lies in the top ten. The sample consisted of PBMCs. The receptors stem from a man aged 50-60 years in good health and CMV-seronegative.

V gene TRBV27 combines with J gene TRBJ2-7; 7 bases fit TRBD1. The V gene end was trimmed by 6 bases and the J gene end by 1 base; junction bases not matched to a gene: 12. This CDR3 region has 16 residues. Germline assignment: CDR1 MNHEY and CDR2 SMNVEV (reference sequence). CDR3 sequence reads: CASSPIGQGVSYEQYF. The DNA of the CDR3 is TGTGCCAGCAGCCCGATCGGGCAGGGGGTTTCCTACGAGCAGTACTTC.

This chain connects TRBV10-3 to TRBJ2-7, with 7 nucleotides matching TRBD1. The V gene end was trimmed by 4 bases and the J gene end by 7 bases; junction bases not matched to a gene: 10. The CDR3 consists of 14 residues. Germline lookup yields CDR1 ENHRY and CDR2 SYGVKD. The CDR3 coding sequence is TGTGCCATCAGTGGTGTAGGGGGCTCGGGGGAGCAGTACTTC. Its translation is CAISGVGGSGEQYF.

This clone appeared a single time. DNA of the CDR3: TGTGCCAGCAGCTTAGAACAGGAGAGCAATCAGCCCCAGCATTTT. Translated: CASSLEQESNQPQHF. This chain uses TRBV7-2 with TRBJ1-5, with D perhaps matching TRBD1 (5 bases). Germline loops: CDR1 SGHTA, CDR2 FQGNSA. Between the trimmed V and J ends, which lost 1 base and 1 base, there was a span of 8 bases. This CDR3 is built from 15 residues.

The V and J genes are TRBV30 and TRBJ1-5; 10 bases line up with TRBD1. Germline V gives CDR1 GTSNPN, CDR2 SVGIG (reference sequence). There are 13 residues in the CDR3. J was trimmed by 4 bases and V by 3 bases; bases with no gene match: 0. CDR3 nucleotide sequence: TGTGCCTGGAGGGACAGGGGGAATCAGCCCCAGCATTTT. It specifies CAWRDRGNQPQHF.

This chain connects TRBV6-6 to TRBJ1-1; TRBD1 matches 8 bases. Germline-derived CDR1 and CDR2 are MNHNY and SVGAGI (reference sequence). The CDR3 extends over 14 amino acids. V lost 6 bases, J lost 5 bases, and 8 bases stayed unmatched. CDR3 region: CASSQGASGTEAFF. The CDR3 DNA reads TGTGCCAGCAGCCAGGGGGCGTCTGGAACTGAAGCTTTCTTT.

In its sample, this clone was seen a few times. This chain links TRBV10-2 with TRBJ2-7; the D gene is possibly TRBD2 (5 bases). The CDR3 spans 14 residues. Deletions cut 6 bases from V and 2 bases from J, with 14 bases between. CDR1 is WSHSY, CDR2 SAAADI, per germline. The DNA of the CDR3 is TGCGCCAGCAGCGAGGGTCGAAGAGCCTACGAGCAGTACTTC. This sequence encodes CASSEGRRAYEQYF.

The chain recombines TRBV6-1 with TRBJ2-2; D remains ambiguous. The CDR3 spans 13 residues. CDR1 and CDR2 from the germline V gene are MNHNS and SASEGT. V was pared by 3 bases and J by 6 bases, with 8 bases between. The chain's CDR3 is CASSDQAPGELFF. The CDR3 DNA is TGTGCCAGCAGTGATCAGGCCCCCGGGGAGCTGTTTTTT.

With regard to this clone: The germline gene is not matched at one end of the junction; a read error may be the cause. The genes are TRBV7-9 and TRBJ2-2; 9 nucleotides align to TRBD2. CDR3 length equals 16 residues. Germline V gene lookup returns CDR1 SEHNR and CDR2 FQNEAQ (reference sequence). This chain's CDR3 is CSSSPRTSVNTGELFF. The DNA for the CDR3 is TGTTCCAGCAGCCCCCGGACTAGCGTGAACACCGGGGAGCTGTTTTTT.

This clone was observed once. The chain couples TRBV28 to TRBJ1-5; D call uncertain. The CDR3 length is 12 residues. Germline V gene lookup returns CDR1 MDHEN and CDR2 SYDVKM. V lost 6 bases and J 4 bases, leaving 7 bases between the germline ends. The CDR3 nucleotides read TGTGCCAGCAGCCTTAAAAATCAGCCCCAGCATTTT. Translation: CASSLKNQPQHF.

The V and J genes are TRBV18 and TRBJ2-5; D is possibly TRBD2 (7 bases). The end of the DNA is better explained by TRBJ2-7, so the J call may be wrong. Germline CDR1 and CDR2: KGHSH and LQKENI. This CDR3 comprises 14 residues. CDR3 in amino acids: CASSPTGGLYEQYF. The CDR3 DNA sequence: TGTGCCAGCTCACCTACGGGGGGCTTATACGAGCAGTACTTC.

The rearrangement uses TRBV11-2 and TRBJ2-7; D is uncertain. The CDR3 sequence is 14 residues long. Germline lookup yields CDR1 SGHAT and CDR2 FQNNGV. Deletions cut 5 bases from V and 0 bases from J, with 11 bases between. In nucleotides, the CDR3 is TGTGCCAGCAGCCTAGGGCAGTTCTCCTACGAGCAGTACTTC. Residues: CASSLGQFSYEQYF.

The V call is TRBV27, the J call TRBJ2-1, with TRBD1 matching over 9 bases. The trim removed 3 bases at V and 6 bases at J, leaving 6 bases unmatched. The CDR3 spans 15 residues. Germline CDR1 and CDR2: MNHEY and SMNVEV (reference sequence). The CDR3 bases are TGTGCCAGCAGTTTTCGGACAGGGGCAAGCAATGAGCAGTTCTTC. This codes for CASSFRTGASNEQFF.

The chain has TRBV19 and TRBJ2-7; D is perhaps TRBD2 (5 bases). V gave up 5 bases and J gave up 0 bases, with 14 bases separating them. Germline V gene data show CDR1 as LNHDA and CDR2 as SQIVND (reference sequence). This CDR3 is 15 amino acids long. This CDR3 reads CASSSGSAGSYEQYF. The DNA of the CDR3 is TGTGCCAGTAGTTCGGGGTCAGCTGGCTCCTACGAGCAGTACTTC.

The sample holds one count of this clone. This chain joins TRBV14 and TRBJ2-1; TRBD2 matches at 16 bases. The CDR3 has 21 amino acids. Trimming cost V 0 bases and J 7 bases; bases outside gene matches: 15. Looked up from germline, CDR1 is SGHDN and CDR2 is FVKESK. The CDR3 is CASSQDFLGLAGGQGINEQFF. The CDR3 DNA reads TGTGCCAGCAGCCAAGACTTCCTGGGACTAGCGGGAGGGCAAGGTATAAATGAGCAGTTCTTC.

The chain uses TRBV28 and TRBJ2-7, with TRBD1 identical over 10 bases. The ends lost 7 bases at V and 6 bases at J; junction bases unmatched: 9. The CDR3 runs to 14 residues. CDR1 and CDR2 (germline): MDHEN, SYDVKM. CDR3 in DNA: TGTGCCAGCACCTCGGTTGGGACAGGGGCCGAGCAGTACTTC. It translates to CASTSVGTGAEQYF.

The chain is built from TRBV7-6 and TRBJ2-5, with D perhaps matching TRBD2 (5 bases). CDR3 size: 14 residues. Germline loops: CDR1 SGHVS, CDR2 FNYEAQ. V shed 5 bases and J shed 5 bases, with 15 bases lying between them. The CDR3 here is CASSEAGRSETQYF. CDR3 in DNA: TGTGCCAGCAGCGAGGCGGGTCGTTCGGAGACCCAGTACTTC.

V is TRBV30 and J is TRBJ1-1; TRBD1 is a possible D gene (5 bases). CDR1 is GTSNPN and CDR2 is SVGIG in the germline V gene (reference sequence). Trimming stripped 0 bases from V and 4 bases from J, with 12 bases between. The CDR3 is 14 amino acids. CDR3 DNA sequence: TGTGCCTGGAGTGTAATGCAGGGCGGCACTGAAGCTTTCTTT. Translation gives CAWSVMQGGTEAFF.

The rearrangement joins TRBV4-2 to TRBJ2-3, with TRBD2 matching 11 bases. V gave up 0 bases and J gave up 6 bases; unmatched junction bases: 8. This CDR3 spans 17 amino acids. Germline V CDR1 and CDR2: LGHNA, YNFKEQ. CDR3 DNA: TGTGCCAGCAGCCAAGATCCACTAGCGGGAGAACAGGATACGCAGTATTTT. Protein product: CASSQDPLAGEQDTQYF.

The chain has TRBV28 and TRBJ2-1; 14 positions agree with TRBD2. The CDR3 contains 17 residues. J was trimmed by 4 bases and V by 6 bases; bases with no gene match: 8. Germline V lookup: CDR1 MDHEN, CDR2 SYDVKM. The CDR3 DNA follows: TGTGCCAGCAGCCTTCTTGGGACTAGCGGGGGATACAATGAGCAGTTCTTC. The encoded protein is CASSLLGTSGGYNEQFF.

The chain is built from TRBV10-1 and TRBJ2-5; 10 positions agree with TRBD1. The J call may be in error: the DNA end matches TRBJ2-7 better. This CDR3 is 15 amino acids long. CDR1 and CDR2 from the germline V gene are WNHNN and SYGVQD (reference sequence). In DNA form, the CDR3 reads TGCGCCAGCAGTGAGCCGGGACAGGGGACCTACGAGCAGTACTTC. Translation: CASSEPGQGTYEQYF.

The chain links TRBV11-2 to TRBJ2-7; D possibly corresponds to TRBD2 (5 bases). Trimming took 5 bases from V and 6 from J, leaving 11 bases between them. Germline values: CDR1 SGHAT, CDR2 FQNNGV. There are 12 residues in the CDR3. CDR3 DNA: TGTGCCAGCAGCCGCGGACGGGGCGAGCAGTACTTC. Its translation: CASSRGRGEQYF.

This chain joins TRBV10-1 and TRBJ1-5, with D unclear. Per the germline V gene, CDR1 is WNHNN and CDR2 is SYGVQD (reference sequence). The CDR3 sequence is 14 residues long. V was cut by 7 bases and J by 7 bases, with 17 bases left in between. The CDR3 bases are TGCGCCAGCACCCCAGGTCGGGGAGTCCAGCCCCAGCATTTT. Translation: CASTPGRGVQPQHF.

The chain joins TRBV10-3 to TRBJ2-7; 8 nucleotides line up with TRBD2. The CDR3 is 13 residues long. CDR1 is ENHRY, CDR2 SYGVKD, per germline. V was clipped by 9 bases and J by 2 bases; unmatched bases: 6. In nucleotides, the CDR3 is TGTGCCATTTCACTAGCGGAGACCTACGAGCAGTACTTC. Translated: CAISLAETYEQYF.

This chain connects TRBV18 to TRBJ2-7; TRBD2 aligns across 15 bases. V was pared by 4 bases and J by 0 bases, with 10 bases of the junction left unmatched. In germline, CDR1 is KGHSH, CDR2 LQKENI. The CDR3 extends over 19 amino acids. The CDR3 DNA reads TGTGCCAGCTCACTCGTACCGGGACTAGCGGGGGGCTTCTCCTACGAGCAGTACTTC. Translating it yields CASSLVPGLAGGFSYEQYF. Combining the CDR3 with reference TRBV18 and TRBJ2-7 gives the whole variable domain NAGVMQNPRHLVRRRGQEARLRCSPMKGHSHVYWYRQLPEEGLKFMVYLQKENIIDESGMPKERFSAEFPKEGPSILRIQQVVRGDSAAYFCASSLVPGLAGGFSYEQYFGPGTRLTVT.

The DNA of the CDR3 is TGTGCCAGCAGTTTAGGCGGGGGGCCCAGCACAGATACGCAGTATTTT. It is translated as CASSLGGGPSTDTQYF. The chain has TRBV25-1 and TRBJ2-3, with 8 bases matching TRBD2. J lost 0 bases, V lost 5 bases, and 7 bases had no gene match. The germline gives CDR1 MGHDK, CDR2 SYGVNS. CDR3 length: 16 residues. Looking up the rest from reference TRBV25-1 and TRBJ2-3 gives the full variable domain: EADIYQTPRYLVIGTGKKITLECSQTMGHDKMYWYQQDPGMELHLIHYSYGVNSTEKGDLSSESTVSRIRTEHFPLTLESARPSHTSQYLCASSLGGGPSTDTQYFGPGTRLTVL.